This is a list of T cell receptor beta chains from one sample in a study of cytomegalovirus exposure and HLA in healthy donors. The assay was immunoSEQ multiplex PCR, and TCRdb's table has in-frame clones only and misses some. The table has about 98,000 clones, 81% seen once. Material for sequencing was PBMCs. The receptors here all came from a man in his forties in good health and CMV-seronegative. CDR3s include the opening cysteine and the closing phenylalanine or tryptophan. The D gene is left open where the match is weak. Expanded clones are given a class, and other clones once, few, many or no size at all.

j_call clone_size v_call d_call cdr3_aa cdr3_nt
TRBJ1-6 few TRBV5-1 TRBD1 CASSFNGRDRGVSPLHF TGCGCCAGCAGCTTCAATGGCCGGGACAGGGGAGTTTCACCCCTCCACTTT
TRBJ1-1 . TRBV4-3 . CASSQEKGRDTEAFF TGCGCCAGCAGCCAAGAAAAGGGGAGGGACACTGAAGCTTTCTTT
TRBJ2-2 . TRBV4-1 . CASSHRRVNTGELFF TGCGCCAGCAGCCACCGCAGGGTGAACACCGGGGAGCTGTTTTTT
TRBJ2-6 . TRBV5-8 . CASSLAYDSRSGANVLTF TGTGCCAGCAGCTTGGCCTACGACAGCAGATCTGGTGCCAACGTCCTGACTTTC
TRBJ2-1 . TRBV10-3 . CAIKLTEYNEQFF TGTGCCATCAAACTGACAGAATACAATGAGCAGTTCTTC
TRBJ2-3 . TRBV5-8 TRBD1 CASSFFGTGRTDTQYF TGTGCCAGCAGCTTTTTCGGGACAGGGCGCACAGATACGCAGTATTTT
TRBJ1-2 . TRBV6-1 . CASSGGVWGGRYGYTF TGTGCCAGCAGTGGTGGGGTATGGGGGGGGCGCTATGGCTACACCTTC
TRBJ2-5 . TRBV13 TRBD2 CASSQDWGTSGGKETQYF TGTGCCAGCAGCCAAGACTGGGGGACTAGCGGGGGGAAAGAGACCCAGTACTTC
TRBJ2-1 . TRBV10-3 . CAISDLQGPYNEQFF TGTGCCATCAGTGATTTACAGGGCCCCTACAATGAGCAGTTCTTC
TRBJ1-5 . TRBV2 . CASSDEEGGNQPQHF TGTGCCAGCAGTGACGAGGAAGGGGGCAATCAGCCCCAGCATTTT
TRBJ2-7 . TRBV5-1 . CASSPEGAYEQYF TGCGCCAGCAGCCCCGAAGGGGCCTACGAGCAGTACTTC
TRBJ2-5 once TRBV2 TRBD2 CASRVGLAETQYF TGTGCCAGCAGGGTTGGACTAGCGGAGACCCAGTACTTC
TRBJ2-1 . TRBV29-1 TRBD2 CSVEGLAGGSSYNEQFF TGCAGCGTTGAAGGACTAGCGGGGGGAAGCTCCTACAATGAGCAGTTCTTC
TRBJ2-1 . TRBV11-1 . CASSLGNSVANNEQFF TGTGCCAGCAGCTTAGGCAACTCGGTCGCTAACAATGAGCAGTTCTTC
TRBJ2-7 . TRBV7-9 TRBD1 CASSIYRDRAAYEQYF TGTGCCAGCAGCATCTACCGGGACAGGGCTGCCTACGAGCAGTACTTC
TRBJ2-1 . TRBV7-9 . CASSILAGAIEQFF TGTGCCAGCAGCATCCTCGCGGGGGCCATTGAGCAGTTCTTC
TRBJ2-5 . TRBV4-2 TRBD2 CASSQQAGGGETQYF TGTGCCAGCAGCCAACAAGCGGGGGGAGGGGAGACCCAGTACTTC
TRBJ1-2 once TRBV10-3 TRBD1 CATQPGTATLPNYGYTF TGTGCCACCCAGCCAGGGACAGCAACCCTCCCTAACTATGGCTACACCTTC
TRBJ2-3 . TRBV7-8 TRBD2 CASSRGVGYTDTQYF TGTGCCAGCAGCCGGGGGGTGGGATACACAGATACGCAGTATTTT
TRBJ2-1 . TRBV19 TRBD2 CASKSGGSYNEQFF TGTGCCAGTAAAAGCGGGGGGTCCTACAATGAGCAGTTCTTC
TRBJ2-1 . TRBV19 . CASSITDNEQFF TGTGCCAGTAGTATCACGGACAATGAGCAGTTCTTC
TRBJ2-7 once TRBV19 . CASSSRSSPYEQYF TGTGCCAGTAGTTCCCGCTCAAGCCCGTACGAGCAGTACTTC
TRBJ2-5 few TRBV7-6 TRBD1 CASSSSGQGAQETQYF TGTGCCAGCAGCTCTTCGGGACAGGGGGCTCAAGAGACCCAGTACTTC
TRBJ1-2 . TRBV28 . CASRAIDGYTF TGTGCCAGCAGGGCCATCGATGGCTACACCTTC
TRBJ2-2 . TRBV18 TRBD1 CASSLWGQPNTGELFF TGTGCCAGCTCACTGTGGGGACAGCCAAACACCGGGGAGCTGTTTTTT
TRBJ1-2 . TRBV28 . CASSLSAGLGYGYTF TGTGCCAGCAGTTTATCTGCGGGCTTAGGGTATGGCTACACCTTC
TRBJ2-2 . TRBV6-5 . CASSPGRASGELFF TGTGCCAGCAGCCCGGGCAGGGCGTCCGGGGAGCTGTTTTTT
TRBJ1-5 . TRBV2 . CASTEEGVEGQPQHF TGTGCCAGCACAGAAGAGGGGGTGGAAGGTCAGCCCCAGCATTTT
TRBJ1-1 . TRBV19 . CASSVFQGVNTEAFF TGTGCCAGTAGTGTCTTCCAGGGTGTGAACACTGAAGCTTTCTTT
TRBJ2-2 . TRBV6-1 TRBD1 CASRGQVSTGELFF TGTGCCAGCAGGGGACAGGTATCGACCGGGGAGCTGTTTTTT
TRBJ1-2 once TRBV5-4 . CASSGANYGYTF TGTGCCAGCAGCGGGGCGAACTATGGCTACACCTTC
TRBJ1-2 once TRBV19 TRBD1 CASSPDRAAGYTF TGTGCCAGTAGTCCTGACAGGGCGGCTGGCTACACCTTC
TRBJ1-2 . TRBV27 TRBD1 CASSSPGQGSYGYTF TGTGCCAGCAGTTCCCCGGGACAGGGGAGCTATGGCTACACCTTC
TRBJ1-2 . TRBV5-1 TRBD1 CASSLVAGGAGSYGYTF TGCGCCAGCAGCTTGGTAGCAGGGGGCGCGGGCTCCTATGGCTACACCTTC
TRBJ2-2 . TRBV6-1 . CASIRETGIVGELFF TGTGCCAGCATCCGGGAGACAGGGATTGTTGGGGAGCTGTTTTTT
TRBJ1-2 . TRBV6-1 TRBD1 CASSLSGTGYGYTF TGTGCCAGCAGTCTATCCGGGACAGGGTATGGCTACACCTTC
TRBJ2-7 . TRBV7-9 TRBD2 CASSSWHGGSSYEQYF TGTGCCAGCAGCTCATGGCACGGGGGGTCCTCCTACGAGCAGTACTTC
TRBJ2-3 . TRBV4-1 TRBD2 CASSPTGGVGTDTQYF TGCGCCAGCAGCCCAACGGGGGGGGTTGGCACAGATACGCAGTATTTT
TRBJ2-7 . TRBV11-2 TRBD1 CASSLVAGGLTHYEQHF TGTGCCAGCAGCTTAGTGGCAGGGGGCCTAACCCACTACGAGCAGCACTTC
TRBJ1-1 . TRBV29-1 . CSVETKPRTQGAFF TGCAGCGTTGAAACCAAGCCCCGGACCCAGGGAGCTTTCTTT
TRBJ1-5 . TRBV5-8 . CASSHRVGNQPQHF TGTGCCAGCAGTCACAGGGTTGGCAATCAGCCCCAGCATTTT
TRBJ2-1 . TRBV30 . CALEGFNEQFF TGTGCCCTTGAGGGTTTCAATGAGCAGTTCTTC
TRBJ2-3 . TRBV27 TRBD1 CASSPVRGPGTDTQYF TGTGCCAGCAGTCCGGTAAGGGGGCCCGGCACAGATACGCAGTATTTT
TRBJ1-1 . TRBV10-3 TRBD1 CAISEGQGANTEAFF TGTGCCATCAGTGAGGGACAGGGGGCGAACACTGAAGCTTTCTTT
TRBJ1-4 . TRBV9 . CASSVGAGTTNEKLFF TGTGCCAGCAGCGTAGGGGCAGGGACAACTAATGAAAAACTGTTTTTT
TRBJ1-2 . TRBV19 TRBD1 CASSFGQGNYGYTF TGTGCCAGTAGTTTTGGACAGGGGAACTATGGCTACACCTTC
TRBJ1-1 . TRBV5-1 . CASSPREGMNTEAFF TGCGCCAGCAGCCCTCGGGAGGGGATGAACACTGAAGCTTTCTTT
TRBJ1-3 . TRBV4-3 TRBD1 CASSLGQAVQNSGNTIYF TGCGCCAGCAGCCTTGGACAGGCGGTCCAAAACTCTGGAAACACCATATATTTT
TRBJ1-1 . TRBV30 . CAWSVMARNTEAFF TGTGCCTGGAGTGTCATGGCCCGGAACACTGAAGCTTTCTTT
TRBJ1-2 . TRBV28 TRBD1 CASSPGDRKVVGYTF TGTGCCAGCAGTCCCGGGGACAGGAAAGTGGTTGGCTACACCTTC
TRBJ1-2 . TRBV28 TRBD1 CASQGTGGANYGYTF TGTGCCAGTCAAGGGACAGGAGGAGCTAACTATGGCTACACCTTC
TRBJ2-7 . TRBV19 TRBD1 CASSSGQGVSYEQYF TGTGCCAGTAGTTCGGGACAGGGGGTGTCCTACGAGCAGTACTTC
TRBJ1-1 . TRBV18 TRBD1 CASSPMTGGTEAFF TGTGCCAGCTCACCTATGACAGGGGGCACTGAAGCTTTCTTT